These 12 T cell receptor beta chains were sequenced from one sample in a study of T cell responses to AZD1222 COVID-19 vaccine. The method was immunoSEQ multiplex PCR; TCRdb's version includes in-frame clones alone and lacks a portion of them. The table lists approximately 150,000 clones, roughly 92% of them singletons. The material sequenced was peripheral blood, taken 28 days after the second AZD1222 dose. These receptors all come from an adult who received the AZD1222 COVID-19 vaccine.

The rearrangement links TRBV25-1 to TRBJ1-1; weak D call: TRBD1 (6 bases). This CDR3 spans 16 amino acids. V lost 1 base, J lost 0 bases, and 12 bases lay in between. Germline V lookup: CDR1 MGHDK, CDR2 SYGVNS. The CDR3: CASSESRRGVNTEAFF. The CDR3 nucleotides are TGTGCCAGCAGTGAATCTAGGAGGGGGGTGAACACTGAAGCTTTCTTT. Complete variable domain (other parts from reference TRBV25-1 and TRBJ1-1): EADIYQTPRYLVIGTGKKITLECSQTMGHDKMYWYQQDPGMELHLIHYSYGVNSTEKGDLSSESTVSRIRTEHFPLTLESARPSHTSQYLCASSESRRGVNTEAFFGQGTRLTVV.

CDR3 residues: CASSEPGQGAGSYGYTF. The CDR3 region has the DNA TGTGCCAGCAGTGAACCGGGACAGGGGGCAGGGAGCTATGGCTACACCTTC. This chain links TRBV25-1 with TRBJ1-2; 12 bases are shared with TRBD1. V gave up 2 bases and J gave up 4 bases; unmatched junction bases: 8. The CDR3 spans 17 residues. Germline lookup yields CDR1 MGHDK and CDR2 SYGVNS.

Remarks on this clone: At one boundary the junction diverges from the germline segment, which might be a read error. V is TRBV7-7 and J is TRBJ1-6, with D unclear. The CDR3 is 13 residues long. Per the germline V gene, CDR1 is SSHAT and CDR2 is FNYEAQ (reference sequence). In DNA, the CDR3 is TGTGCTAGCAGCTTTACAGACAATTCACCCCTCCACTTT. It specifies CASSFTDNSPLHF.

V gene TRBV7-3 combines with J gene TRBJ1-2, with D possibly matching TRBD1 (6 bases). V shed 2 bases and J shed 10 bases, with 11 bases lying between them. Germline values: CDR1 SGHTA, CDR2 FQGTGA. This CDR3 spans 12 amino acids. The CDR3 DNA is TGTGCCAGCAGCTTATCGGGGGCTGACTACACCTTC. It specifies CASSLSGADYTF.

This clone was seen once. This rearrangement joins TRBV9 to TRBJ1-1; unclear D gene. The ends were cut back, 1 base at V and 3 bases at J, with 7 bases in the middle. This CDR3 spans 13 amino acids. Germline CDR1 and CDR2: SGDLS and YYNGEE. This chain's CDR3 is CASSVHSDTEAFF. The CDR3 coding sequence is TGTGCCAGCAGCGTACACTCGGACACTGAAGCTTTCTTT.

The V call is TRBV9, the J call TRBJ1-3, with TRBD1 matching over 7 bases. Germline V gene lookup returns CDR1 SGDLS and CDR2 YYNGEE. CDR3 length equals 17 residues. Trimming took 4 bases from V and 0 from J; bases not matched to a gene: 10. The CDR3: CASSPSGGYYSGNTIYF. CDR3 sequence (DNA): TGTGCCAGCAGCCCCTCAGGGGGATATTACTCTGGAAACACCATATATTTT.

The rearrangement uses TRBV18 and TRBJ1-5; D not certain. The CDR3 loop spans 14 amino acids. V lost 2 bases, J lost 0 bases, and 5 bases lay in between. CDR1 and CDR2 (germline): KGHSH, LQKENI. The CDR3 loop reads CASSPAISNQPQHF. The DNA for the CDR3 is TGTGCCAGCTCACCAGCCATTAGCAATCAGCCCCAGCATTTT.

V is TRBV7-2 and J is TRBJ1-2; no clear D. Germline V gene data show CDR1 as SGHTA and CDR2 as FQGNSA. V was shortened by 5 bases and J by 4 bases, with 11 bases between the two germline ends. The CDR3 sequence is 13 residues long. CDR3: CASSPDVPYGYTF. The DNA for the CDR3 is TGTGCCAGCAGCCCGGACGTACCCTATGGCTACACCTTC. Supplemented by reference TRBV7-2 and TRBJ1-2, the full variable domain reads GAGVSQSPSNKVTEKGKDVELRCDPISGHTALYWYRQSLGQGLEFLIYFQGNSAPDKSGLPSDRFSAERTGGSVSTLTIQRTQQEDSAVYLCASSPDVPYGYTFGSGTRLTVV.

The rearrangement uses TRBV5-1 and TRBJ1-2; weak D call: TRBD1 (5 bases). The CDR3 loop spans 15 amino acids. Trimming removed 0 bases at V and 1 base at J, with 10 bases between. Germline V CDR1 and CDR2: SGHRS, YFSETQ. As DNA, the CDR3 is TGCGCCAGCAGCTTGGGAGGGGCCGGTAACTATGGCTACACCTTC. It is translated as CASSLGGAGNYGYTF.

V is TRBV5-1 and J is TRBJ1-1; 8 bases map to TRBD1. In germline, CDR1 is SGHRS, CDR2 YFSETQ. This CDR3 region has 17 residues. V lost 0 bases and J lost 0; bases outside the gene matches: 7. Written as DNA, the CDR3 is TGCGCCAGCAGCTTGGAGGCAGGGGGCGTCATGAACACTGAAGCTTTCTTT. As protein: CASSLEAGGVMNTEAFF.

V is TRBV3-1 (or the pseudogene TRBV3-2) and J is TRBJ2-4; D is perhaps TRBD1 or TRBD2 (5 bases each). CDR1 and CDR2 (germline): LGHDT, YNNKEL (reference sequence). CDR3 length: 16 residues. Trimming pared 4 bases from V and 0 bases from J, leaving 13 bases between. CDR3 amino acids: CASSPGHGLAKNIQYF. CDR3 coding DNA: TGTGCCAGCAGCCCGGGGCATGGGCTAGCCAAAAACATTCAGTACTTC.

The chain uses TRBV14 and TRBJ2-1; 8 nucleotides align to TRBD1. V trimming: 4 bases; J trimming: 0 bases; junction bases outside the gene matches: 14. Germline lookup yields CDR1 SGHDN and CDR2 FVKESK. This CDR3 is 19 amino acids long. CDR3 nucleotides: TGTGCCAGCAGCCCGAAGGGGACAGGTCTCGGGAGCTCCTACAATGAGCAGTTCTTC. Protein sequence: CASSPKGTGLGSSYNEQFF. The variable domain in full, with the rest retrieved from reference TRBV14 and TRBJ2-1, is EAGVTQFPSHSVIEKGQTVTLRCDPISGHDNLYWYRRVMGKEIKFLLHFVKESKQDESGMPNNRFLAERTGGTYSTLKVQPAELEDSGVYFCASSPKGTGLGSSYNEQFFGPGTRLTVL.